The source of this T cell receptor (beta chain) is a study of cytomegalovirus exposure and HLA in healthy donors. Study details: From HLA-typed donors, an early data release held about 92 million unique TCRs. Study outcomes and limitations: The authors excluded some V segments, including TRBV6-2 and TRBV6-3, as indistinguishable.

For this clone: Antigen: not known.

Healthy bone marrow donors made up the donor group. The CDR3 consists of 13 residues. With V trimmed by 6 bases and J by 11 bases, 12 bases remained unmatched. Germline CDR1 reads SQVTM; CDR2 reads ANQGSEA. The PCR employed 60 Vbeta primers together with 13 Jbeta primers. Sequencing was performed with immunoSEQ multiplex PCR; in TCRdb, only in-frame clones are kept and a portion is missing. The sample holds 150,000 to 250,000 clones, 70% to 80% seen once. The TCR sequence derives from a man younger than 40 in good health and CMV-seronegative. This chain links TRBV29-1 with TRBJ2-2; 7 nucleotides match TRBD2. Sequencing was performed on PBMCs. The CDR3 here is CSVHGGGRGELFF. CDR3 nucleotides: TGCAGCGTCCATGGGGGGGGGAGGGGAGAGCTGTTTTTT.